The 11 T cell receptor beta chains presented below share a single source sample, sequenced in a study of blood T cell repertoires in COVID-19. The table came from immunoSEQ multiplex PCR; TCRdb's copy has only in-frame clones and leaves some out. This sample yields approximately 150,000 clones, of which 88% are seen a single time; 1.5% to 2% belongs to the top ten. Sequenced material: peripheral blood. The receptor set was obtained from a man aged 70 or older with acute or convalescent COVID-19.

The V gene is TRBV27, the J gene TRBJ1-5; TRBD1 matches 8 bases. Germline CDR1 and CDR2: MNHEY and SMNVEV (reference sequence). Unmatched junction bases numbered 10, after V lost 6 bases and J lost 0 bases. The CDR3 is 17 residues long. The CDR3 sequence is CASSPTGTGYSNQPQHF. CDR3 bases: TGTGCCAGCAGCCCCACCGGGACAGGTTATAGCAATCAGCCCCAGCATTTT.

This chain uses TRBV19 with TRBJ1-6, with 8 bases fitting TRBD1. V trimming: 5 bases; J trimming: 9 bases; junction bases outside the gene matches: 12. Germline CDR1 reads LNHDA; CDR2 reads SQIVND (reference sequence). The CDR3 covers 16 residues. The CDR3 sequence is CASSFTGGQGTSPLHF. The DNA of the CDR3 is TGTGCCAGTAGTTTCACCGGTGGACAGGGAACTTCACCCCTCCACTTT.

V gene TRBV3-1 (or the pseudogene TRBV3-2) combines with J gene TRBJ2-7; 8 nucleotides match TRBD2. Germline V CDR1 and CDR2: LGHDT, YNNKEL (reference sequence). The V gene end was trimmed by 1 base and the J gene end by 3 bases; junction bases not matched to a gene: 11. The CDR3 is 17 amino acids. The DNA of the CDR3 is TGTGCCAGCAGCCAAGCTGCGCCGGGACTAGGGCACTACGAGCAGTACTTC. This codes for CASSQAAPGLGHYEQYF.

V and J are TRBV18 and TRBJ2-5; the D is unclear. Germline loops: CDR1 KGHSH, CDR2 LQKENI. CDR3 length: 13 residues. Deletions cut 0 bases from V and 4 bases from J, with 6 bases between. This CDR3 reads CASSPPALETQYF. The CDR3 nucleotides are TGTGCCAGCTCACCACCGGCCTTAGAGACCCAGTACTTC.

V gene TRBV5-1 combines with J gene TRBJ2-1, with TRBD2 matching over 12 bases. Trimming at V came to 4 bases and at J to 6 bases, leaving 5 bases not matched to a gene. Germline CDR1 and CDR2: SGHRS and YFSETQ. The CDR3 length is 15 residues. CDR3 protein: CASSMTSGGLNEQFF. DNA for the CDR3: TGCGCCAGCAGCATGACTAGCGGGGGCCTCAATGAGCAGTTCTTC.

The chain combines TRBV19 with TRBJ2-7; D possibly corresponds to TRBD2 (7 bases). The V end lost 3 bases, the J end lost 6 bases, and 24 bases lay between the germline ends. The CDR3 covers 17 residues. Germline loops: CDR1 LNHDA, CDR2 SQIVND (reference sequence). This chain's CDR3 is CASSISYSRGAGREQYF. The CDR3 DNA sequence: TGTGCCAGTAGTATTTCCTACAGCCGGGGGGCGGGTCGCGAGCAGTACTTC.

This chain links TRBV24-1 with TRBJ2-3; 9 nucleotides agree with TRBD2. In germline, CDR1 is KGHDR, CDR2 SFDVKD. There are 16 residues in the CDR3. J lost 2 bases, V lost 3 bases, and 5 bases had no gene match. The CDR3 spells CATSDRLAEYTDTQYF. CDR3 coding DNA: TGTGCCACCAGTGATCGACTAGCGGAATACACAGATACGCAGTATTTT.

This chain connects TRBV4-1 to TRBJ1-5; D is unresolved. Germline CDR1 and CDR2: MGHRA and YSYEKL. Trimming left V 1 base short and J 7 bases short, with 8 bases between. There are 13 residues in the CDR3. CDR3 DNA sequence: TGCGCCAGCAGCCAAGGGCCGGGGCAGCCCCAGCATTTT. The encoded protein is CASSQGPGQPQHF.

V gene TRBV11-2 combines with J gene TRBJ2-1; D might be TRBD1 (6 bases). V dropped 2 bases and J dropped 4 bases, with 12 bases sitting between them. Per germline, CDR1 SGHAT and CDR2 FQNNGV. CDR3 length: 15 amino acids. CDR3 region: CASSLSLGGYNEQFF. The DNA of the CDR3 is TGTGCCAGCAGCTTATCTTTAGGGGGATACAATGAGCAGTTCTTC.

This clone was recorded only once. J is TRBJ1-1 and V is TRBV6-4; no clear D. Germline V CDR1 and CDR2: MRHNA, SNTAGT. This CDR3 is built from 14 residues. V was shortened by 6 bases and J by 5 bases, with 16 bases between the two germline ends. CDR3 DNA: TGTGCCAGCAGCCGTGGTCAGGCGCAGACTGAAGCTTTCTTT. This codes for CASSRGQAQTEAFF.

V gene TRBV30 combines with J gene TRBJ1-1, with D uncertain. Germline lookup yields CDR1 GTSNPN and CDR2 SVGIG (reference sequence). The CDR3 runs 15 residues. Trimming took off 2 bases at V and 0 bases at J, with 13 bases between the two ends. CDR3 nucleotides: TGTGCCTGGAGTACAGTATCCACTTTGAACACTGAAGCTTTCTTT. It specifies CAWSTVSTLNTEAFF.